Listed here is a single TCR beta chain. This clone occurred a few times. The antigen this receptor binds is unknown. One base away there is no much larger clone; base qualities are not given. Collaborating institutions collected whole blood in K2EDTA tubes following their own protocols. For TCRbeta analysis, collaborators shipped samples in one of three forms: frozen whole blood, isolated PBMCs, or DNA extracted from either of those sample types. This record belongs to a study of blood T cell repertoires in COVID-19 (dated by TCRdb to 2018 to 2021). The study in broad terms: Collaborator samples came from the United States, Italy and Spain and covered acute and convalescent phases of COVID-19. Nearly every sample came with metadata listing a de-identified subject ID, COVID-19 status, age in years and sex. A freely available public database, intended as a resource for researchers studying the immune response to SARS-CoV-2, is where the repertoires were released. The material from the prospective study consisted of cDNA or gDNA derived from T cells, B-cell-depleted T cells, or PBMCs. The samples were drawn from the first 160 participants of the ongoing ImmuneRACE study and from 1,200 or so subjects provided by 6 global collaborators. Subjects who had been exposed to COVID-19, were actively infected with it, or had recovered from it provided the deeply sampled blood TCRbeta repertoires that made up the dataset. Where HLA class I and class II types were available, the types were taken from metadata supplied by the sample provider, not from assay-based typing.

Results and caveats for the whole study, not just this receptor: The amount of clinical and demographic metadata varied by source and participant and was provided uncurated.

The immunoSEQ Assay, a bias-controlled multiplex PCR, was used to amplify TCRbeta CDR3 regions from genomic DNA. The paper's processing steps were these. Within the assay, amplification of reference gene primers was used to estimate how many nucleated cells each sample contained. Sequence reads were collapsed and filtered to measure the absolute abundance of every unique TCRbeta CDR3 rearrangement. For each sample, productive Simpson clonality was calculated as the square root of Simpson's diversity index across productive rearrangements. The table was pulled from immuneACCESS by TCRdb, which kept in-frame rearrangements only. Such tables lose some clones; where checked, under half of the loss comes from unresolved V genes, and the rest has no known cause. V and J calls and clone size are as listed in that table; D and trimming were resolved from the DNA. Here the sample has 75,000 to 90,000 clones; roughly 80% occur a single time. The ten largest clones capture 12% of the sample.

This TCR was sampled from a woman between 40 and 55 years old with active or convalescent COVID-19. Sequenced input: peripheral blood.

In nucleotides, the sequence is TGTGCCAGCAGTTTGGACCGGGGTGAAAAACTGTTTTTT. This gives the protein CASSLDRGEKLFF. The chain is made from TRBV12-3 or TRBV12-4 and TRBJ1-4, with the D gene too uncertain to name. Relative to germline, V is 3 bases shorter and J is 7 bases shorter, with 9 bases between their ends. From cysteine to phenylalanine, the CDR3 is 13 amino acids long. Only the CDR3 region is kept as DNA, spanning 39 bases read in frame from base 1.